This TCR beta chain was sequenced in a study of regulatory T cells in long-lasting Graves disease. Study results and caveats: Newly diagnosed patients had higher TCR diversity than persistent Graves' patients did.

Time point in this sample: persistent/refractory GD, antithyroid drugs over 5 years with positive TRAb. From PBMCs, RNA was extracted and then used to make the TCR library. Comment on this clonotype: What it binds is unknown.

With iRepertoire HTBI primers and Arm-PCR of CDR3 regions, TCR beta libraries were built. TCRdb used MiXCR to reprocess the multiplex PCR reads, holding one entry per CDR3 protein. This sample has fewer than 600,000 distinct CDR3 sequences, with approximately 23% found just once. The sequencing here drew on peripheral blood mononuclear cells (PBMCs), taken when the disease was refractory, from a patient treated with antithyroid drugs. The receptor's source is a female donor with Graves disease.

This CDR3 reads CATSRAGGPGLASADTQYF. The CDR3, as DNA: TGTGCCACCAGCAGAGCAGGTGGACCGGGACTAGCCTCAGCAGATACGCAGTATTTT. The V gene is TRBV15, the J gene TRBJ2-3; 9 nucleotides line up with TRBD2. The CDR3 is 19 residues long. J was trimmed by 4 bases and V by 1 base; bases with no gene match: 15. Germline V gene lookup returns CDR1 LNHNV and CDR2 YYDKDF (reference sequence).